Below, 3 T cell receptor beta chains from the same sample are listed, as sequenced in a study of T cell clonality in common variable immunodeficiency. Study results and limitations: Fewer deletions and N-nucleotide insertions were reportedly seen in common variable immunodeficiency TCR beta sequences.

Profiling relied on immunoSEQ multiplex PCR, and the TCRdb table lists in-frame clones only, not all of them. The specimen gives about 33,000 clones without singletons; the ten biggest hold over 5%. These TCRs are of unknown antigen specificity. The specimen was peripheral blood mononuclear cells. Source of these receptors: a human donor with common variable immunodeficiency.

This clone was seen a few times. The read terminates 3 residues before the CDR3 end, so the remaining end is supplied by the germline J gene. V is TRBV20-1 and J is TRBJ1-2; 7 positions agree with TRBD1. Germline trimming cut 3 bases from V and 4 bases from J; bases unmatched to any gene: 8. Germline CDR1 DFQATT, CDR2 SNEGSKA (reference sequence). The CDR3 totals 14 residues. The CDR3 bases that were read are TGCAGTGCTAGGGCCGACAGGGAGGGCTATGGC. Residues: CSARADREGYG. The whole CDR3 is CSARADREGYGYTF.

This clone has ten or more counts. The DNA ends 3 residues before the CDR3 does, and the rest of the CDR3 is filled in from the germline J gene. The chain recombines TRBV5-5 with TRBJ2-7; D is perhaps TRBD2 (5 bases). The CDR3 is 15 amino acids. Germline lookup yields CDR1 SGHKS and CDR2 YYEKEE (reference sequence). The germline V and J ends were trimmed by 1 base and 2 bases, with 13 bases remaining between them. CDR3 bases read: TGTGCCAGCAGCTTGTTTGGGGTCGGGGCCTACGAG. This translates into CASSLFGVGAYE. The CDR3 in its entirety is CASSLFGVGAYEQYF. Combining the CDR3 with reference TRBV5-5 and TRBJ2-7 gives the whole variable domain DAGVTQSPTHLIKTRGQQVTLRCSPISGHKSVSWYQQVLGQGPQFIFQYYEKEERGRGNFPDRFSARQFPNYSSELNVNALLLGDSALYLCASSLFGVGAYEQYFGPGTRLTVT.

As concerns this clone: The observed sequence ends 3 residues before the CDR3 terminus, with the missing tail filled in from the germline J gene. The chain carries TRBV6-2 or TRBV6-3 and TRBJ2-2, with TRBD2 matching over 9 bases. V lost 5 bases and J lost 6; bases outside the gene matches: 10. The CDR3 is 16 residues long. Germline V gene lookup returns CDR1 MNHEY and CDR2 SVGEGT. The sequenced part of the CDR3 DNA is TGTGCCAGCAGTAACGTTGGACTAGCGAAAGCCGGGGAG. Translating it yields CASSNVGLAKAGE. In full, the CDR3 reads CASSNVGLAKAGELFF.